A selection of T cell receptor beta chains follows, all from one sample in a study of shared clonotypes between healthy human individuals. Generated by immunoSEQ multiplex PCR, the TCRdb table keeps only in-frame clones and is missing some. The table has around 990,000 clones, 70% to 80% seen once. Sequencing used memory CD4+ T cells from PBMCs. These TCRs come from a man aged 18 to 30 in good health. Some clones in this sample may be carry-over from other donors' samples. Each CDR3 is given with its conserved first and last residue.

v_gene	j_gene	CDR3aa
TRBV27	TRBJ2-7	CASSQYRDSGEQYF
TRBV6-1	TRBJ2-5	CATDKETQYF
TRBV12-5	TRBJ2-2	CASGLVQGLNSGELFF
TRBV27	TRBJ1-2	CASSMDRDLGYTF
TRBV5-1	TRBJ1-5	CASSPGTENQPQHF
TRBV29-1	TRBJ1-2	CSAARQGNYGYTF
TRBV9	TRBJ2-5	CASSAGLAGTETQYF
TRBV5-1	TRBJ2-1	CASSFAPLGQGSNEQFF
TRBV19	TRBJ2-5	CASSMGDETQYF
TRBV28	TRBJ1-5	CASSAGTVYQPQHF
TRBV20-1	TRBJ1-6	CSAIWQSLHF
TRBV2	TRBJ2-3	CASRESSGRAPDTQYF
TRBV28	TRBJ2-7	CASSLPLTYEQYF
TRBV5-1	TRBJ2-6	CASSLRGSGANVLTF
TRBV28	TRBJ2-7	CASTIHKSSYEQYF
TRBV11-2	TRBJ2-7	CASSLERVTYEQYF
TRBV11-2	TRBJ1-5	CASSSGGADYSNQPQHF
TRBV2	TRBJ2-5	CASSEVETQYF
TRBV29-1	TRBJ2-5	CSVKTGTGDETQYF
TRBV11-3	TRBJ2-2	CASGAGANTGELFF
TRBV7-3	TRBJ1-3	CASSPQDSGNTIYF
TRBV9	TRBJ1-2	CASSTGTRPGYANYGYTF
TRBV5-6	TRBJ2-1	CASSLPLPSSYNEQFF
TRBV9	TRBJ2-1	CASSTGLAINYNEQFF
TRBV7-2	TRBJ2-5	CASSSGRTSLIQETQYF
TRBV9	TRBJ1-3	CASSVGQVSGNTIYF
TRBV28	TRBJ1-1	CASSETGTVYSTEAFF
TRBV4-2	TRBJ2-1	CASSPQSLASGRAAYNEQFF
TRBV18	TRBJ2-7	CASSNGLSYEQYF
TRBV4-3	TRBJ1-2	CASSQDRATYGYTF
TRBV13	TRBJ2-5	CASSLMRLAAETQYF
TRBV28	TRBJ1-1	CASSLRGGRSTQGAFF
TRBV28	TRBJ1-2	CASSLQRLLYGYTF
TRBV27	TRBJ2-7	CASRPSRDRLYEQYF
TRBV2	TRBJ1-1	CASIRDREAFF
TRBV7-2	TRBJ2-1	CASSFGGPYNEQFF
TRBV5-1	TRBJ1-2	CASSLAGTEAAYGYTF
TRBV2	TRBJ1-4	CASSGGQGIEKLFF
TRBV5-1	TRBJ2-2	CASSPAPGTRTGELFF
TRBV29-1	TRBJ2-5	CSVEDGRGAEETQYF
TRBV4-3	TRBJ2-3	CASSQESTEEDTQYF
TRBV5-4	TRBJ2-7	CASNPGQGGYEQYF
TRBV19	TRBJ2-1	CASRVKDGIYNEQFF
TRBV10-2	TRBJ2-2	CASSEGRGNTGELFF
TRBV13	TRBJ2-5	CASSPYGRLETQYF
TRBV14	TRBJ2-2	CASSRFPGGLAGVHGELFF
TRBV11-2	TRBJ2-7	CASSLVDWDEQYF
TRBV5-4	TRBJ2-1	CASSFAGGLGSYNEQFF
TRBV5-6	TRBJ1-4	CASSLGAREKLFF
TRBV14	TRBJ2-2	CASSRQGAVSTGELFF